The rows below give T cell receptor beta chains drawn from one sample of a study of Graves' ophthalmopathy and Graves' hyperthyroidism. TCRdb called the multiplex PCR reads again in MiXCR, with one record for every CDR3 protein. The table lists 500,000 to 700,000 distinct CDR3 sequences, around a fifth of them singletons. Sequencing used peripheral blood. The source of these receptors is a woman aged 18-29 years with stable Graves' hyperthyroidism. Some clones in this sample may be carry-over from other donors' samples. CDR3s include the opening cysteine and the closing phenylalanine or tryptophan. D genes are given only for firm matches. Where a row states a size, it is once, few, many or the class of an expanded clone; other rows omit it.

abundance	len	v_gene	d_gene	j_gene	CDR3aa	CDR3nt
many	12	TRBV4-1	-	TRBJ2-7	CASSLRPYEQYF	TGCGCCAGCAGCCTTCGGCCCTACGAGCAGTACTTC
few	11	TRBV20-1	TRBD2	TRBJ2-5	CSARGGGTQYF	TGCAGTGCTCGGGGGGGGGGGACCCAGTACTTC
-	15	TRBV6-2/TRBV6-3	-	TRBJ1-2	CASSPLGIPSYGYTF	TGTGCCAGCAGTCCACTGGGAATTCCTTCCTATGGCTACACCTTC
-	15	TRBV24-1	TRBD2	TRBJ2-2	CATSGLAGVTGELFF	TGTGCCACCTCTGGACTAGCGGGAGTCACCGGGGAGCTGTTTTTT
many	12	TRBV5-1	-	TRBJ2-7	CASSLGSDEQYF	TGCGCCAGCAGCTTGGGGTCCGACGAGCAGTACTTC
-	12	TRBV19	-	TRBJ1-2	CASSLQGVGYTF	TGTGCCAGTAGTCTACAGGGTGTAGGCTACACCTTC
-	14	TRBV10-3	-	TRBJ2-7	CAISESGTQYEQYF	TGTGCCATCAGTGAGTCCGGGACACAATACGAGCAGTACTTC
many	15	TRBV28	TRBD2	TRBJ2-7	CASSFTWGGSYEQYF	TGTGCCAGCAGTTTCACCTGGGGGGGCTCCTACGAGCAGTACTTC
many	12	TRBV6-1	-	TRBJ1-2	CASSEARVFYTF	TGTGCCAGCAGTGAAGCTAGGGTTTTCTACACCTTC
-	16	TRBV28	TRBD1	TRBJ2-5	CASSGAGTGRKETQYF	TGTGCCAGCAGTGGGGCCGGGACAGGGAGGAAAGAGACCCAGTACTTC
few	17	TRBV6-4	TRBD1	TRBJ2-2	CAFWGTGEPGDTGELFF	TGTGCCTTTTGGGGGACAGGGGAACCCGGGGACACCGGGGAGCTGTTTTTT
many	14	TRBV5-5	-	TRBJ2-7	CASSPAGRSYEQYF	TGTGCCAGCAGCCCCGCGGGCAGGTCCTACGAGCAGTACTTC
many	13	TRBV5-1	TRBD1	TRBJ2-7	CASSWDSSYEQYF	TGTGCCAGCAGTTGGGACAGCTCCTACGAGCAGTACTTC
once	16	TRBV30	-	TRBJ1-1	CVWSVSPYSMNTEAFF	TGTGTCTGGAGTGTGTCCCCGTACAGCATGAACACTGAAGCTTTCTTT
many	15	TRBV7-9	-	TRBJ1-1	CASSFIRGGNTEAFF	TGTGCCAGCAGCTTTATCCGGGGGGGGAACACTGAAGCTTTCTTT
few	15	TRBV6-2/TRBV6-3	TRBD2	TRBJ2-5	CASSWTSGGQGTQYF	TGTGCCAGCAGCTGGACTAGCGGGGGGCAGGGGACCCAGTACTTC
many	15	TRBV6-5	TRBD1	TRBJ2-7	CASRHRTGDTYEQYF	TGTGCCAGCAGACACCGGACAGGTGATACCTACGAGCAGTACTTC